This TCR beta chain appears in the sequencing data of a study of molecular identifiers for immune sequencing clone quantification. Via MiXCR, TCRdb re-called the PCR reads, giving one row per CDR3 protein. This table holds some 89,000 distinct CDR3 sequences, less than 25% found once. The CDR3 spans 13 residues. Trimming cost V 6 bases and J 5 bases; bases outside gene matches: 5. From germline, CDR1 is MNHEY and CDR2 SMNVEV (reference sequence). This clonotype was counted only a few times. The sequence was collected from a human donor in good health. Some libraries in this study had Jurkat cell RNA spiked in. The sequenced sample was naive CD8+ T cells from blood, with Jurkat cell RNA spiked in. The subset was: FACS-sorted CD8+CD4-CCR7+CD45RA+ naive T cells. V usage is TRBV27 and J usage is TRBJ2-3; 7 bases align to TRBD1. CDR3 sequence reads: CASRRGLVDTQYF. The CDR3 DNA sequence: TGTGCCAGCAGGAGGGGGCTTGTAGATACGCAGTATTTT.